The 4 T cell receptor beta chains listed next were all sequenced from one sample in a study of CXCR3-negative and CXCR3-positive naive CD8 T cells (dated by TCRdb to the late 2010s). The instrument given in TCRdb is NextSeq 550. The Human TCR Profiling Kit (MiLaboratory) was used to make UMI-labeled 5' RACE TRB cDNA libraries. The reads, reprocessed by TCRdb, yield one row per CDR3 protein sequence and no DNA. This specimen's table enumerates 45,000 to 65,000 distinct CDR3 sequences. The ten top clones hold about 1.6% of the sample. The sample was naive CXCR3- CD8+ T cells from blood. The sample's cell subset or site label, decoded: CD45RO-CCR7+CD27+CD95- naive CD8+ T cells lacking CXCR3 (TNR3-). The receptors derive from a human donor in good health. Some clones in this sample may be carry-over from other donors' samples.

This chain connects TRBV7-2 to TRBJ2-3. The CDR3 loop spans 16 amino acids. Germline loops: CDR1 SGHTA, CDR2 FQGNSA. The CDR3 sequence is CASSQVSTGGTDTQYF.

J is TRBJ2-3 and V is TRBV29-1; the D gene TCRdb calls, TRBD1, cannot be checked with no DNA. The CDR3 length is 14 residues. Germline V gene data show CDR1 as SQVTM and CDR2 as ANQGSEA. CDR3 in amino acids: CSVERGVERDTQYF.

V usage is TRBV7-9 and J usage is TRBJ1-1; the D call of TRBD1 rests on TCRdb alone, since no DNA is present to check it. Germline assignment: CDR1 SEHNR and CDR2 FQNEAQ (reference sequence). The CDR3 is made up of 12 amino acids. CDR3 region: CASTAWTGPAFF.

This sequence joins TRBV12-3 or TRBV12-4 and TRBJ2-7; there is no DNA to check the TCRdb D call of TRBD1. The CDR3 extends over 14 amino acids. Here the CDR3 reads CASSIRGLGYEQYF.